Sequencing of this TCR beta chain was carried out in a study of neoadjuvant anti-PD-1 for oral cavity cancer. The overall study: Patients mostly received three to four biweekly nivolumab doses at 3 mg/kg before surgery. Patients without progression got a fourth dose around day 43.

As concerns this clone: What it recognizes is unknown.

The germline V gene encodes CDR1 SGHVS and CDR2 FNYEAQ. After removal of 0 bases from V and 6 bases from J, the junction contained 5 bases not matched to a gene. CDR3 length: 16 residues. Time point described: after neoadjuvant nivolumab, at surgical resection. The study, taken as a whole, reports: Only a few patients per response group were TCR-analyzed; validation needed.

Blood libraries mostly used roughly 440 ng genomic DNA, six replicates each. The protocol was immunoSEQ multiplex PCR, while the TCRdb copy is restricted to in-frame clones and leaves out a portion. The data hold some 13,000 clones, with about 70% observed a single time. The TCR was taken from a person aged 35-79 years with oral cavity squamous cell carcinoma. The chain recombines TRBV7-6 with TRBJ2-1; TRBD2 aligns across 10 bases. The starting material was PBMCs, obtained after nivolumab (anti-PD-1) treatment. CDR3: CASSLATGLASNEQFF. The CDR3 DNA is TGTGCCAGCAGCTTAGCCACGGGACTAGCGAGCAATGAGCAGTTCTTC.